This is a list of T cell receptor beta chains from one sample in a study of OX40 agonist ivuxolimab in advanced cancers. Only in-frame clones appear in the TCRdb table, and some are missing; sequencing was by immunoSEQ multiplex PCR. The table lists about 120,000 clones, approximately 90% of them singletons. The material was CD4+ or CD8+ T cells sorted from blood, obtained in a trial of the OX40 agonist ivuxolimab. All receptors come from an adult with an advanced solid tumor such as melanoma, head and neck, liver or kidney cancer. Both conserved end residues are part of each CDR3. The D gene is left open where the match is weak. Only some rows state a clone size, as once, few, many or a class for expanded clones.

>TRBD2|TRBV5-1|-|TRBJ2-3
TGCGCCAGCAGGCGGGGGTCCACAGATACGCAGTATTTT
CASRRGSTDTQYF
>TRBD1|TRBV7-2|-|TRBJ1-1
TGTGCCAGCAGCTTCGAGGGACAGATGAACACTGAAGCTTTCTTT
CASSFEGQMNTEAFF
>-|TRBV19|-|TRBJ1-3
TGTGCCAGTAGCGACAGCGCCTCTGGAAACACCATATATTTT
CASSDSASGNTIYF
>TRBD1|TRBV7-2|-|TRBJ1-1
TGTGCCAGCAGCGGGACAGAGGGCACTGAAGCTTTCTTT
CASSGTEGTEAFF
>TRBD1|TRBV7-2|-|TRBJ1-3
TGTGCCAGCAGCTCCCCCAACAGGGGCTCTGGAAACACCATATATTTT
CASSSPNRGSGNTIYF
>TRBD2|TRBV11-2|-|TRBJ2-1
TGTGCCAGCAGCTTAGTGGGCGGGGGGGCCGCGAATGAGCAGTTCTTC
CASSLVGGGAANEQFF
>-|TRBV18|-|TRBJ2-7
TGTGCCAGCTCACCCCCCGCGAGATCCTACGAGCAGTACTTC
CASSPPARSYEQYF
>-|TRBV27|-|TRBJ2-3
TGTGCCAGCAGTTTGGGGGGATCCACAGATACGCAGTATTTT
CASSLGGSTDTQYF
>-|TRBV10-2|-|TRBJ1-5
TGCGCCAGCAGTACAGGGAATCAGCCCCAGCATTTT
CASSTGNQPQHF
>-|TRBV30|-|TRBJ1-2
TGTGCCTGGAGTCCGGCAGGTTATGGCTACACCTTC
CAWSPAGYGYTF
>-|TRBV13|-|TRBJ1-2
TGTGCCAGCAGCTTAGGAGGGGAGGACTATGGCTACACCTTC
CASSLGGEDYGYTF
>-|TRBV2|-|TRBJ1-5
TGTGCCAGCAGTGAGTCTCGGGGCACGCAAGTAAGGCAGCCCCAGCATTTT
CASSESRGTQVRQPQHF
>TRBD1|TRBV29-1|-|TRBJ2-5
TGCAGCGTTGGTGGGGACAGGGGGTTCAAAGAGACCCAGTACTTC
CSVGGDRGFKETQYF
>TRBD1|TRBV18|-|TRBJ1-5
TGTGCCAGCTCACCGGAGACATCTTACAGGGGGCGAAGCCAGCCCCAGCATTTT
CASSPETSYRGRSQPQHF
>-|TRBV4-3|-|TRBJ2-3
TGCGCCAGCAGCCAAGAACAGGACAGTCAAAGAGATACGCAGTATTTT
CASSQEQDSQRDTQYF
>TRBD1|TRBV28|-|TRBJ1-5
TGTGCCAGCAGTCGGACAGGGTCTCGGAATCAGCCCCAGCATTTT
CASSRTGSRNQPQHF
>-|TRBV19|-|TRBJ2-3
TGTGCCACAAAGGGGATTAGCACAGATACGCAGTATTTT
CATKGISTDTQYF
>-|TRBV6-1|-|TRBJ1-6
TGTGCCAGCAGTGACGGGTTTGGGGCAGGGGTAGGGGTACCCCTCCACTTT
CASSDGFGAGVGVPLHF
>TRBD1|TRBV4-2|-|TRBJ1-3
TGTGCCAGCAGCCAAGCAGGGGGTAACACCATATATTTT
CASSQAGGNTIYF
>-|TRBV21-1|-|TRBJ1-1
TGTGCCAGCACTGGAGGGGCCGCTTTCTTT
CASTGGAAFF
>TRBD1|TRBV27|-|TRBJ1-4
TGTGCCAGCAGTTTACTCCGGACAGGCAAAAATGAAAAACTGTTTTTT
CASSLLRTGKNEKLFF
>-|TRBV10-3|few|TRBJ1-2
TGTGCCATCAGTGAGGGTGGTGGCTACACCTTC
CAISEGGGYTF
>-|TRBV6-6|-|TRBJ1-5
TGTGCCAGCAGCCCAGTGAATAGCAATCAGCCCCAGCATTTT
CASSPVNSNQPQHF
>-|TRBV6-5|-|TRBJ2-7
TGTGCCAGCAGTTATTCTACCCTCTCAAGGAACGAGCAGTACTTC
CASSYSTLSRNEQYF
>-|TRBV20-1|-|TRBJ2-3
TGCAGTGGGGGGGCAACAAATACGCAGTATTTT
CSGGATNTQYF
>-|TRBV2|once|TRBJ1-1
TGTGCCAGCCGGGGGTCAAATGTGAACACTGAAGCTTTCTTT
CASRGSNVNTEAFF
>-|TRBV7-6|-|TRBJ1-1
TGTGCCAGCAGCTTAGGAGGCAGGAGGAACACTGAAGCTTTCTTT
CASSLGGRRNTEAFF
>TRBD1|TRBV7-6|-|TRBJ1-4
TGTGCCAGCAGCCAGGGACAGGGGAATAATGAAAAACTGTTTTTT
CASSQGQGNNEKLFF
>-|TRBV12-5|once|TRBJ2-3
TGTGCTAGTGGTTTGGGGGGGCCTTCAGATACGCAGTATTTT
CASGLGGPSDTQYF
>-|TRBV7-3|-|TRBJ2-1
TGTGCCAGCAGCATAGGGACCTACAATGAGCAGTTCTTC
CASSIGTYNEQFF
>-|TRBV25-1|-|TRBJ1-1
TGTGCCAGCAGTGAGCCACAGGGATATGAAGCTTTCTTT
CASSEPQGYEAFF
>-|TRBV11-3|-|TRBJ2-1
TGTGCCAGCAGCGGTTCCTACAATGAGCAGTTCTTC
CASSGSYNEQFF
>-|TRBV28|-|TRBJ1-1
TGTGCCAGTCTACGGGGCCCCCTTAGGGGCACTGAAGCTTTCTTT
CASLRGPLRGTEAFF
>-|TRBV6-1|-|TRBJ1-1
TGTGCCAGCAGTGAAATAGCGGGGATCCCTGAAGCTTTCTTT
CASSEIAGIPEAFF
>-|TRBV28|-|TRBJ2-7
TGTGCCAGCAAGTCCACGGAATACGAGCAGTACTTC
CASKSTEYEQYF
>-|TRBV5-1|-|TRBJ2-1
TGCGCCAGCAGCCAACAGGGATCCAATGAGCAGTTCTTC
CASSQQGSNEQFF
>-|TRBV27|-|TRBJ2-1
TGTGCCAGCAGTAGACCCTTCAACAATGAGCAGTTCTTC
CASSRPFNNEQFF
>-|TRBV7-2|-|TRBJ1-4
TGTGCCAGCAGCCCGACAGGAGATTCGGAAAAACTGTTTTTT
CASSPTGDSEKLFF
>-|TRBV28|-|TRBJ1-4
TGTGCCAGCAGTCCCGGGACAATTAACGAAAAACTGTTTTTT
CASSPGTINEKLFF
>-|TRBV6-5|-|TRBJ1-1
TGTGCCAGCAAAGCCCCATTGAACACTGAAGCTTTCTTT
CASKAPLNTEAFF
>-|TRBV28|-|TRBJ1-5
TGTGCCAGCAGTTCGAACGACAGGTGGTACAATCAGCCCCAGCATTTT
CASSSNDRWYNQPQHF